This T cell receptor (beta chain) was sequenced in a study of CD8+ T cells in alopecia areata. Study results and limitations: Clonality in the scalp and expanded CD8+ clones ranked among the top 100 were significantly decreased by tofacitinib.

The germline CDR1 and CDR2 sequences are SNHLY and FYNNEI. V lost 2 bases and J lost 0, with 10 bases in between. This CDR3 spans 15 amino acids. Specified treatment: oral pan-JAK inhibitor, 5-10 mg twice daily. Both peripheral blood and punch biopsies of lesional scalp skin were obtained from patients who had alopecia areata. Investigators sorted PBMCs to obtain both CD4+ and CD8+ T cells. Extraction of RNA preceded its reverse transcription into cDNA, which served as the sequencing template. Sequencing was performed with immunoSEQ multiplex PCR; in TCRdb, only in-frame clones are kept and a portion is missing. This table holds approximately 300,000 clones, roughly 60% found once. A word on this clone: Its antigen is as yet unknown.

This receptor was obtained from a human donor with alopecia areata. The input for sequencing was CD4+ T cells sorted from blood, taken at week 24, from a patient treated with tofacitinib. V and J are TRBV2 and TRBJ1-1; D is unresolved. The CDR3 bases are TGTGCCAGCAGTGAACAAGGACGGGTGAACACTGAAGCTTTCTTT. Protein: CASSEQGRVNTEAFF.